This T cell receptor (beta chain) was retrieved from a study of OX40 agonist ivuxolimab in advanced cancers. The wider study: Administration of intravenous ivuxolimab to patients occurred every 2 weeks at 0.01 to 10 mg/kg.

Patients were ineligible given autoimmune disease history or systemic immunosuppression. The trim removed 3 bases at V and 3 bases at J, leaving 4 bases unmatched. The CDR3 runs 15 residues. In germline, CDR1 is SEHNR, CDR2 FQNEAQ (reference sequence). Produced via immunoSEQ multiplex PCR; TCRdb's table is partial and in-frame only. Of approximately 80,000 clones in the sample, around 94% are singletons; the top ten hold around 10%. The material was CD4+ or CD8+ T cells sorted from blood, obtained in a trial of the OX40 agonist ivuxolimab. The source is an adult with an advanced solid tumor such as melanoma, head and neck, liver or kidney cancer. The chain is built from TRBV7-9 and TRBJ2-5, with 10 positions matching TRBD1. CDR3 bases: TGTGCCAGCAGCTTGGGACAGGGGTATGAAGAGACCCAGTACTTC. Translated: CASSLGQGYEETQYF.